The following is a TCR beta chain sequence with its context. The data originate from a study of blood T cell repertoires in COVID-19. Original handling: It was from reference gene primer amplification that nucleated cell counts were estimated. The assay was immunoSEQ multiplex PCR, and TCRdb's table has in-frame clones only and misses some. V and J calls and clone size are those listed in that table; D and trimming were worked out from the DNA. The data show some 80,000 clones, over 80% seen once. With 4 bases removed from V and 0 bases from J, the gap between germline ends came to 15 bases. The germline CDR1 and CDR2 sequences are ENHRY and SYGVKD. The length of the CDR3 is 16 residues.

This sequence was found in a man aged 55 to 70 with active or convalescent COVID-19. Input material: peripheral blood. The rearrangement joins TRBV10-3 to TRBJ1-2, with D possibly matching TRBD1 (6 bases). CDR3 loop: CAISAGAGSSNYGYTF. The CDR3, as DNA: TGTGCCATCAGTGCAGGGGCAGGGAGCTCTAACTATGGCTACACCTTC.